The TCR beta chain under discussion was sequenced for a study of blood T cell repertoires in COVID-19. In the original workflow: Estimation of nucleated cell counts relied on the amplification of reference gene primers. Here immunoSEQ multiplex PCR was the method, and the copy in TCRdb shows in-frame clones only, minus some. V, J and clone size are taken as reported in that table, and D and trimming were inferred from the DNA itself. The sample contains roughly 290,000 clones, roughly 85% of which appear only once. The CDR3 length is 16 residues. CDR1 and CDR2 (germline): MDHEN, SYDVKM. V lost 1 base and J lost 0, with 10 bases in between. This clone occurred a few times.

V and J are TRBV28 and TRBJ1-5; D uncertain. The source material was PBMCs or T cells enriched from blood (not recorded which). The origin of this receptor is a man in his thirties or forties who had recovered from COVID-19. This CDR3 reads CASSLSARISNQPQHF. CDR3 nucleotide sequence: TGTGCCAGCAGTTTATCCGCGCGGATTAGCAATCAGCCCCAGCATTTT.